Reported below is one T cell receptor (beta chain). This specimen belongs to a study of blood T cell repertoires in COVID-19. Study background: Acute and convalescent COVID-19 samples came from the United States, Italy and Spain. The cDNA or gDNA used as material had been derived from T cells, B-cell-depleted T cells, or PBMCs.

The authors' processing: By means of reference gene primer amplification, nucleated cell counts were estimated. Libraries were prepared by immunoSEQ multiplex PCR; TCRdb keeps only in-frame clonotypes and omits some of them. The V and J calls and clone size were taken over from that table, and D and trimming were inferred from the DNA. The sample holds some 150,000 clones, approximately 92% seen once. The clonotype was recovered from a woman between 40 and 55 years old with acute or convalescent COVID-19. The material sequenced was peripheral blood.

The CDR3: CASSPDRVNEKLFF. The CDR3 DNA is TGTGCCAGCAGCCCTGACAGAGTTAATGAAAAACTGTTTTTT. The chain couples TRBV11-2 to TRBJ1-4, with D perhaps TRBD1 (5 bases). V was trimmed by 5 bases and J by 4 bases, leaving 11 bases between them. Germline CDR1 is SGHAT and CDR2 is FQNNGV. The CDR3 sequence is 14 residues long.